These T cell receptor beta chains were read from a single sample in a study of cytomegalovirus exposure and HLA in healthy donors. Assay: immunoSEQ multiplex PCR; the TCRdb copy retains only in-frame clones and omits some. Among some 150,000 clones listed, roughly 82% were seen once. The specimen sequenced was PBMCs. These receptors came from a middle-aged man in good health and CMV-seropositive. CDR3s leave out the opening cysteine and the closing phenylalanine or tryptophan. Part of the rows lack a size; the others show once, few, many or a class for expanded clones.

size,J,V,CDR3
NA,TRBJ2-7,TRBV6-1,ASRTGREQY
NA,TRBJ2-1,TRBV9,ASSPAGETYNEQF
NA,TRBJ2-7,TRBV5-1,ASSLDRGYEQY
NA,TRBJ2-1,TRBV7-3,ASSSGLGQGYYNEQF
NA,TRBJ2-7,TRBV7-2,ASSLGQPYEQY
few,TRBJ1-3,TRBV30,AWSVGVAGNTIY
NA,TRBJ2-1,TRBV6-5,ASKETSGRAVEQF
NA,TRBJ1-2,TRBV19,ASSITTGYGYT
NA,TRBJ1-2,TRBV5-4,ASSLGQGESLGYT
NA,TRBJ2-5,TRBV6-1,ASSPGTGLWETQY
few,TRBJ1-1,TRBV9,ASSVNPVAGTEAF
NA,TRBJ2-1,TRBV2,ASSPSRYNEQF
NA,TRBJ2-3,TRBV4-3,ASSYNRGQEDTQY
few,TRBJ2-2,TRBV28,ASSLAGLAGGVAGELF
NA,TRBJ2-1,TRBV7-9,SSSQTSGDNEQF
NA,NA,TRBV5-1,ASSFGSSYEQY
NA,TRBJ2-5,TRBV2,ASSAQGQSQETQY
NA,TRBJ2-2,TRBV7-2,ASSPEPTGELF
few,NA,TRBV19,ASSWGTSPAYEQY
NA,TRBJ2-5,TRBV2,ASRGDTTWETQY
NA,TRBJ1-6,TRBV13,ASSLLRQQPNSPLH
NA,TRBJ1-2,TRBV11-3,ASSLQGGHGYT
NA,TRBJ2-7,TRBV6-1,ASTMRGSYEQY
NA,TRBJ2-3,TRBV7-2,ASLEGGRPQLDTQY
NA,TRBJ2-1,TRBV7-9,ASSSTRGDLSSYNEQF
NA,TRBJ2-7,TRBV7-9,ASSLGTGGVYEQY
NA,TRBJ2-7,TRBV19,ASSIRTASYEQY
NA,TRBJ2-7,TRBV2,ASSEAFPGGQY
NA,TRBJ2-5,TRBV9,ASSLDSPGLAGSQETQY
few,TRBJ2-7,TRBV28,ASSLPPEADRVISYEQY
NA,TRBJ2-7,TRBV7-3,TSSPMRRGAP
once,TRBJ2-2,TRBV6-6,ASKQAGPNTGELF
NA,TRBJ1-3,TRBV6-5,ASSYSKTYTIY
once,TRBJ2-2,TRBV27,ASSLRNTGELF
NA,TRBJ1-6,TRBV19,ASSSQGRNSPLH
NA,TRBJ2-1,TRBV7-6,ASSFSGLAGGHSVDEQF
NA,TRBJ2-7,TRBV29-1,SVVRTGDYEQY
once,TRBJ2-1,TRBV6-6,ASSYGRGQGRNEQF
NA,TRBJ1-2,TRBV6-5,ASWDRLYGYT
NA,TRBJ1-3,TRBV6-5,ASSYSVAGLGNTIY
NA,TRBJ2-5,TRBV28,ASSSPYRGHETQY
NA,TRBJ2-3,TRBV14,ASSQEAGDTYSDTQY
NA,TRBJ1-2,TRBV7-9,ASSLETGSKGYT
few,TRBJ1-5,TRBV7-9,ASSVSGEGQPQH